Below are 27 T cell receptor beta chains sequenced from a single sample in a study of T-cell memory formation after mild COVID-19. TCRdb reprocessed the 5' RACE reads with MiXCR, giving one entry per CDR3 protein. The sample shows fewer than 450,000 distinct CDR3 sequences, roughly 21% of them seen only once. Material: PBMCs or a T cell subset sorted from them (not recorded which). These receptors all come from an adult woman who had mild COVID-19 (a few samples of this study predate the infection). Cell type and time point are not known.

The genes are TRBV9 and TRBJ1-1; 7 nucleotides agree with TRBD1. This CDR3 region has 16 residues. The V gene's germline CDR1 is SGDLS and CDR2 YYNGEE. The trim removed 0 bases at V and 1 base at J, leaving 6 bases unmatched. In nucleotides, the CDR3 is TGTGCCAGCAGCGTAGCCCGAGACAGGGCGAACACTGAAGCTTTCTTT. Translated: CASSVARDRANTEAFF.

This clonotype turned up a few times. The chain uses TRBV14 and TRBJ2-2; D is undetermined. This CDR3 is built from 14 residues. Per germline, CDR1 SGHDN and CDR2 FVKESK. The V and J ends lost 0 bases and 5 bases respectively, with 7 bases between them. CDR3 DNA sequence: TGTGCCAGCAGCCAAGACGCTGGGACCGGGGAGCTGTTTTTT. Translating it yields CASSQDAGTGELFF.

The rearrangement links TRBV10-3 to TRBJ2-7; TRBD1 matches at 10 bases. In germline, CDR1 is ENHRY, CDR2 SYGVKD. The CDR3 runs 14 residues. With V trimmed by 4 bases and J by 5 bases, 5 bases remained unmatched. Here the CDR3 reads CAISGDRGFHEQYF. The CDR3 coding sequence is TGTGCCATCAGTGGGGACAGGGGTTTCCACGAGCAGTACTTC.

Regarding this clonotype: Germline and junction disagree at one end, which may indicate a read error. The CDR3 DNA reads as TGTGACAGCAGCTTACCGTCCAGCTACGAGCAGTACTTC. Translation: CDSSLPSSYEQYF. V gene TRBV11-2 combines with J gene TRBJ2-7, with D unresolved. Germline CDR1 and CDR2: SGHAT and FQNNGV. The CDR3 runs to 13 residues.

V usage is TRBV24-1 and J usage is TRBJ1-5; D is possibly TRBD1 (6 bases). The CDR3 covers 13 residues. Per germline, CDR1 KGHDR and CDR2 SFDVKD. Trimming took 6 bases from V and 4 from J, leaving 9 bases between them. The CDR3 loop reads CATSTQGNQPQHF. The DNA for the CDR3 is TGTGCCACCAGTACCCAGGGGAATCAGCCCCAGCATTTT.

The chain uses TRBV6-5 and TRBJ2-6; 7 bases agree with TRBD1. Looked up from germline, CDR1 is MNHEY and CDR2 is SVGAGI. CDR3 size: 13 residues. The trim removed 6 bases at V and 6 bases at J, leaving 2 bases unmatched. The CDR3 spells CASRDRPANVLTF. The CDR3, as DNA: TGTGCCAGCAGGGACAGGCCGGCCAACGTCCTGACTTTC.

This clonotype has just a few counts. The chain uses TRBV5-1 and TRBJ2-7; 7 bases are shared with TRBD2. The V and J ends lost 4 bases and 3 bases, in that order; junction bases with no gene match: 16. The CDR3 is 17 amino acids. Germline V gene sequence: CDR1 SGHRS, CDR2 YFSETQ. Written as DNA, the CDR3 is TGCGCCAGCAGCCGGGGGGATGGGCCCCGGGTGAACTACGAGCAGTACTTC. Translating gives CASSRGDGPRVNYEQYF.

This clonotype was seen many times. V usage is TRBV29-1 and J usage is TRBJ2-2; no firm D call. This CDR3 region has 11 residues. V lost 5 bases to trimming and J lost 1 base, with 2 bases between them. Germline V CDR1 and CDR2: SQVTM, ANQGSEA. The CDR3 here is CSVWNTGELFF. CDR3 sequence (DNA): TGCAGCGTTTGGAACACCGGGGAGCTGTTTTTT.

The chain uses TRBV5-4 and TRBJ2-3, with TRBD1 matching 9 bases. Looked up from germline, CDR1 is SGHNT and CDR2 is YYREEE (reference sequence). V lost 4 bases to trimming and J lost 1 base; unmatched junction nucleotides: 10. This CDR3 spans 17 amino acids. CDR3 amino acids: CASSTWGQGRGTDTQYF. DNA for the CDR3: TGTGCCAGCAGCACCTGGGGACAGGGTCGTGGCACAGATACGCAGTATTTT.

This chain links TRBV4-2 with TRBJ2-1; D is unclear. Germline V gene data show CDR1 as LGHNA and CDR2 as YNFKEQ. Trimming pared 1 base from V and 4 bases from J, leaving 11 bases between. This CDR3 has 15 residues. DNA of the CDR3: TGTGCCAGCAGCCAAGCGGACCGCCCGTACAATGAGCAGTTCTTC. This gives the protein CASSQADRPYNEQFF.

This clonotype occurred a few times. The chain links TRBV24-1 to TRBJ2-2, with D perhaps TRBD2 (5 bases). From germline, CDR1 is KGHDR and CDR2 SFDVKD. The CDR3 runs to 14 residues. The germline V and J ends were trimmed by 4 bases and 3 bases, with 8 bases remaining between them. Here the CDR3 DNA reads TGTGCCACCAGTGAGCAGAGGGACACCGGGGAGCTGTTTTTT. Translation gives CATSEQRDTGELFF.

This clonotype was seen a few times. This chain links TRBV7-6 with TRBJ2-3, with a weak D call TRBD1 (5 bases). Germline CDR1 SGHVS, CDR2 FNYEAQ. The CDR3 has 15 amino acids. The ends were cut back, 2 bases at V and 0 bases at J, with 9 bases in the middle. DNA of the CDR3: TGTGCCAGCAGCTTATTAGGGGCTAGCACAGATACGCAGTATTTT. Its protein product is CASSLLGASTDTQYF.

A few counts support this clonotype. The V call is TRBV27, the J call TRBJ2-7; D gene uncertain. Deletions cut 2 bases from V and 0 bases from J, with 8 bases between. This CDR3 has 14 amino acids. Per the germline V gene, CDR1 is MNHEY and CDR2 is SMNVEV (reference sequence). The CDR3 nucleotides are TGTGCCAGCAGTTTACTAACGGACTCCTACGAGCAGTACTTC. Protein sequence: CASSLLTDSYEQYF.

V usage is TRBV11-2 and J usage is TRBJ2-1; the match to TRBD2 covers 14 bases. This CDR3 spans 20 amino acids. With V trimmed by 3 bases and J by 5 bases, 15 bases remained unmatched. Germline CDR1 is SGHAT and CDR2 is FQNNGV. The CDR3 reads CASSFDLLGTSGGPHNEQFF. CDR3 sequence (DNA): TGTGCCAGCAGCTTCGATCTCCTCGGGACTAGCGGGGGACCCCACAATGAGCAGTTCTTC.

This clonotype was seen repeatedly, ten times or more. The CDR3 protein is CASSLGQNTEAFF. The CDR3 coding sequence is TGTGCCAGCAGCTTAGGACAGAACACTGAAGCTTTCTTT. V gene TRBV7-3 combines with J gene TRBJ1-1; perhaps TRBD1 as D (5 bases). The germline V gene encodes CDR1 SGHTA and CDR2 FQGTGA. CDR3 length: 13 residues. Trimming stripped 2 bases from V and 1 base from J, with 5 bases between.

This clonotype has more than one count but fewer than ten. CDR3 coding DNA: TGTGCCAGCGGTGAGGGGGGCAGCTCCTACAATGAGCAGTTCTTC. It specifies CASGEGGSSYNEQFF. The chain combines TRBV27 with TRBJ2-1; D may be TRBD1 or TRBD2 (6 bases each). Deletions cut 8 bases from V and 0 bases from J, with 14 bases between. This CDR3 has 15 amino acids. Germline loops: CDR1 MNHEY, CDR2 SMNVEV (reference sequence).

This sequence joins TRBV7-9 and TRBJ1-2; possibly TRBD1 for D (5 bases). The CDR3 is 12 amino acids. Germline V gives CDR1 SEHNR, CDR2 FQNEAQ (reference sequence). V was cut by 1 base and J by 8 bases, with 8 bases left in between. In DNA, the CDR3 is TGTGCCAGCAGCTTAGAGGGGAAAGGCTACACCTTC. This codes for CASSLEGKGYTF.

This clonotype has only a few counts. The chain carries TRBV10-3 and TRBJ2-3; D uncertain. Germline assignment: CDR1 ENHRY and CDR2 SYGVKD. Trimming shortened V by 0 bases and J by 1 base, and 11 bases separated the two germline ends. The CDR3 loop spans 16 amino acids. This chain's CDR3 is CAISESPASGTDTQYF. As DNA, the CDR3 is TGTGCCATCAGTGAGTCGCCAGCCAGCGGCACAGATACGCAGTATTTT.

This chain connects TRBV29-1 to TRBJ1-1; possibly TRBD1 for D (6 bases). The CDR3 is 11 residues long. From germline, CDR1 is SQVTM and CDR2 ANQGSEA. Trimming left V 5 bases short and J 8 bases short, with 12 bases between. This CDR3 is CSVIRQAEAFF. The CDR3 DNA sequence: TGCAGCGTTATTCGACAGGCGGAAGCTTTCTTT.

This clonotype has more than one count but fewer than ten. The V and J genes are TRBV7-9 and TRBJ1-1; 7 bases agree with TRBD1. Per the germline V gene, CDR1 is SEHNR and CDR2 is FQNEAQ (reference sequence). V lost 2 bases and J lost 4; bases outside the gene matches: 10. CDR3 size: 16 residues. This chain's CDR3 is CASSLSSGRGGTEAFF. As DNA, the CDR3 is TGTGCCAGCAGCTTATCTTCGGGCAGGGGGGGCACTGAAGCTTTCTTT. The entire variable domain, with the rest obtained from reference TRBV7-9 and TRBJ1-1, is as follows: DTGVSQNPRHKITKRGQNVTFRCDPISEHNRLYWYRQTLGQGPEFLTYFQNEAQLEKSRLLSDRFSAERPKGSFSTLEIQRTEQGDSAMYLCASSLSSGRGGTEAFFGQGTRLTVV.

Only a few counts were recorded for this clonotype. This chain joins TRBV5-1 and TRBJ1-4; D is ambiguous. This CDR3 has 14 residues. Germline values: CDR1 SGHRS, CDR2 YFSETQ. The V gene lost 5 bases and the J gene lost 6 bases, with 14 bases spanning the gap. CDR3 coding DNA: TGCGCCAGCAGACGCGAGGGTTCGGATGAAAAACTGTTTTTT. Protein: CASRREGSDEKLFF. The whole variable domain, filled in from reference TRBV5-1 and TRBJ1-4, reads KAGVTQTPRYLIKTRGQQVTLSCSPISGHRSVSWYQQTPGQGLQFLFEYFSETQRNKGNFPGRFSGRQFSNSRSEMNVSTLELGDSALYLCASRREGSDEKLFFGSGTQLSVL.

This clonotype was detected ten times or more. The rearrangement uses TRBV5-1 and TRBJ2-5, with D hard to call. Germline V CDR1 and CDR2: SGHRS, YFSETQ. Trimming shortened V by 4 bases and J by 2 bases, and 6 bases separated the two germline ends. CDR3 length: 12 amino acids. The CDR3 nucleotides read TGCGCCAGCAGCATCTCTCAAGAGACCCAGTACTTC. Protein sequence: CASSISQETQYF.

This clonotype was recorded a few times. This chain uses TRBV27 with TRBJ2-7; weak D call: TRBD2 (5 bases). This CDR3 contains 14 residues. Trimming left V 6 bases short and J 3 bases short, with 15 bases between. The V gene's germline CDR1 is MNHEY and CDR2 SMNVEV (reference sequence). CDR3 sequence: CASSPDYSLYEQYF. CDR3 nucleotides: TGTGCCAGCAGCCCTGACTACTCCCTCTACGAGCAGTACTTC.

Comment on this clonotype: One end of the junction varies from germline; a read error may be responsible. This chain connects TRBV7-9 to TRBJ2-3, with a weak D call TRBD1 (6 bases). The CDR3 covers 14 residues. Germline-derived CDR1 and CDR2 are SEHNR and FQNEAQ (reference sequence). Here the CDR3 reads CANSLGRGTDTQYF. CDR3 nucleotide sequence: TGTGCCAACAGCTTAGGCAGGGGTACAGATACGCAGTATTTT.

This clonotype was observed a handful of times. This sequence joins TRBV20-1 and TRBJ2-7; D tentatively fits TRBD1 or TRBD2 (5 bases each). V was trimmed by 0 bases and J by 3 bases, leaving 15 bases between them. CDR3 length: 15 residues. The V gene's germline CDR1 is DFQATT and CDR2 SNEGSKA (reference sequence). The CDR3 is CSARDPGGVVYEQYF. The CDR3 nucleotides are TGCAGTGCTAGAGATCCTGGGGGAGTTGTCTACGAGCAGTACTTC.

The gene calls are TRBV7-9 and TRBJ2-5; 10 bases map to TRBD1. Germline CDR1 is SEHNR and CDR2 is FQNEAQ (reference sequence). The CDR3 has 15 amino acids. V shed 5 bases and J 3 bases; nucleotides not matched to a gene: 6. The CDR3 bases are TGTGCCAGCAGCGGCCTGGGACAGGGGAAAGAGACCCAGTACTTC. As protein: CASSGLGQGKETQYF.

This clonotype has only a few counts. The J gene is TRBJ1-1, the V gene TRBV5-1, with D unclear. Germline CDR1 is SGHRS and CDR2 is YFSETQ. CDR3 length equals 16 residues. Trimming stripped 4 bases from V and 2 bases from J, with 18 bases between. The CDR3 region has the DNA TGCGCCAGCAGCCCGGATCTCGCATCTCAAAACACTGAAGCTTTCTTT. As protein: CASSPDLASQNTEAFF.